This TCR beta chain is drawn from a study of a mutant IDH1 vaccine in newly diagnosed glioma. The CDR3 covers 13 residues. CDR1 and CDR2 (germline): SNHLY, FYNNEI. V was cut by 7 bases and J by 5 bases, with 14 bases left in between. Described time point: week 35, safety follow-up. Doses of 300 ug of mutant IDH1 20-mer peptide were given with topical imiquimod. As for this clone: The antigen remains unidentified.

Clones were read by immunoSEQ multiplex PCR, and TCRdb kept only the in-frame ones, dropping some. The repertoire holds 30,000 to 40,000 clones, with roughly 77% as singletons. This rearrangement joins TRBV2 to TRBJ1-2; unclear D gene. This material consisted of PBMCs, taken from a glioma patient whose treatment included an IDH1 peptide vaccine. This clonotype was obtained from a middle-aged man with glioma. Some clones in this sample may be carry-over from other donors' samples. In nucleotides, the CDR3 is TGTGCCAGCACGGGCGTAACCGAGTATGGCTACACCTTC. It codes for CASTGVTEYGYTF.